The next 24 T cell receptor beta chains were all read from a single sample in a study of T cells expressing NK-cell markers. After re-calling the 5' RACE reads, TCRdb lists one entry per CDR3 protein, DNA absent. The table for this sample gives roughly 3,000 distinct CDR3 sequences. Sample: blood T cells: a sorted CD56 or NKG2C T cell subset, CD4+ or CD8+ T cells, or bulk PBMC T cells (not recorded which). Receptor source: a woman between 18 and 30 years old in good health.

The chain is built from TRBV20-1 and TRBJ2-1; absent DNA, TCRdb's TRBD2 call cannot be checked. Germline V gene sequence: CDR1 DFQATT, CDR2 SNEGSKA (reference sequence). The CDR3 covers 15 residues. CDR3 loop: CSARDGGRQNNEQFF.

The chain combines TRBV6-4 with TRBJ2-2; TCRdb outputs TRBD1, but without DNA this stays unchecked. The CDR3 extends over 14 amino acids. Germline V gene data show CDR1 as MRHNA and CDR2 as SNTAGT. The CDR3 loop is CASSAGGNTGELFF.

This rearrangement joins TRBV7-8 to TRBJ2-7; without DNA, the TCRdb call of TRBD2 cannot be checked. Germline-derived CDR1 and CDR2 are SGHVS and FQNEAQ. This CDR3 is 13 amino acids long. The CDR3 reads CASSLAPRLKQYF.

The chain is built from TRBV6-4 and TRBJ2-1; checking the TCRdb D call of TRBD1 is not possible without DNA. Looked up from germline, CDR1 is MRHNA and CDR2 is SNTAGT. The CDR3 consists of 13 residues. This CDR3 is CASAVDREHEQFF.

This clonotype counts as medium-sized by frequency. The J gene is TRBJ2-5, the V gene TRBV20-1; TCRdb's D gene call, TRBD1, goes unchecked for lack of DNA. The CDR3 has 12 residues. In germline, CDR1 is DFQATT, CDR2 SNEGSKA (reference sequence). CDR3: CSAPRGGETQYF.

Judged by frequency, this clonotype is medium-sized. The chain is built from TRBV5-1 and TRBJ2-2. Per the germline V gene, CDR1 is SGHRS and CDR2 is YFSETQ. This CDR3 comprises 16 residues. CDR3 sequence: CASSLLRTTNTGELFF.

Its frequency marks this clonotype as medium-sized. This rearrangement joins TRBV20-1 to TRBJ2-1; the D call of TRBD1 rests on TCRdb alone, since no DNA is present to check it. Germline V gene sequence: CDR1 DFQATT, CDR2 SNEGSKA (reference sequence). The CDR3 runs 12 residues. The CDR3 loop is CSARKGETEQFF.

This clonotype is called medium-sized based on its frequency. The V and J genes are TRBV6-5 and TRBJ1-5; checking the TCRdb D call of TRBD1 is not possible without DNA. Germline V CDR1 and CDR2: MNHEY, SVGAGI. The CDR3 consists of 14 residues. The CDR3 protein is CASSSGGAAQPQHF.

Measured by frequency, this clonotype is medium-sized. The CDR3 protein is CSANGEGDYNEQFF. The chain carries TRBV20-1 and TRBJ2-1; the TCRdb D gene call, TRBD1, has no DNA to confirm it. Germline V gene sequence: CDR1 DFQATT, CDR2 SNEGSKA (reference sequence). The CDR3 consists of 14 residues.

This clonotype is medium-sized by frequency. The chain has TRBV6-2 or TRBV6-3 and TRBJ2-1; TCRdb outputs TRBD1, but without DNA this stays unchecked. Germline V gene data show CDR1 as MNHEY and CDR2 as SVGEGT. This CDR3 has 14 amino acids. The CDR3 is CASSSGQASDEQFF.

This clonotype is identified as medium-sized from frequency. The genes are TRBV5-1 and TRBJ2-7; as DNA is missing, the TRBD2 call by TCRdb cannot be tested. Germline V CDR1 and CDR2: SGHRS, YFSETQ. The CDR3 contains 11 residues. CDR3 in amino acids: CASQRAYEQYF. The variable domain in full, with the rest retrieved from reference TRBV5-1 and TRBJ2-7, is KAGVTQTPRYLIKTRGQQVTLSCSPISGHRSVSWYQQTPGQGLQFLFEYFSETQRNKGNFPGRFSGRQFSNSRSEMNVSTLELGDSALYLCASQRAYEQYFGPGTRLTVT.

The chain links TRBV30 to TRBJ2-1. CDR3 length: 13 amino acids. Germline-derived CDR1 and CDR2 are GTSNPN and SVGIG (reference sequence). The CDR3 sequence is CAWSQADYNEQFF. The complete variable domain, with remaining parts taken from reference TRBV30 and TRBJ2-1, reads SQTIHQWPATLVQPVGSPLSLECTVEGTSNPNLYWYRQAAGRGLQLLFYSVGIGQISSEVPQNLSASRPQDRQFILSSKKLLLSDSGFYLCAWSQADYNEQFFGPGTRLTVL.

CDR3 amino acids: CASSTSGTSGTDTQYF. V usage is TRBV6-4 and J usage is TRBJ2-3. The length of the CDR3 is 16 residues. Germline loops: CDR1 MRHNA, CDR2 SNTAGT.

CDR3: CASRDRSAEGDKNIQYF. The chain joins TRBV5-1 to TRBJ2-4; TCRdb's D call, TRBD1, is unchecked because there is no DNA. The CDR3 is 17 amino acids. The V gene's germline CDR1 is SGHRS and CDR2 YFSETQ.

This clonotype is called medium-sized (0.01 to 0.1%) based on its frequency. The chain uses TRBV3-1 and TRBJ2-1; TCRdb proposes TRBD1, but this gene call is untestable without DNA. The CDR3 runs to 16 residues. Germline CDR1 and CDR2: LGHDT and YNNKEL (reference sequence). The CDR3 loop reads CASSPLGRDSYNEQFF.

The J gene is TRBJ1-5, the V gene TRBV15; TCRdb's assignment of TRBD1 cannot be checked, as there is no DNA. The CDR3 contains 16 residues. Germline-derived CDR1 and CDR2 are LNHNV and YYDKDF (reference sequence). The CDR3 region is CATSRDRPGDGQPQHF.

The V and J genes are TRBV6-1 and TRBJ2-2; TCRdb returns TRBD2, unconfirmable since there is no DNA. The CDR3 spans 14 residues. Germline V lookup: CDR1 MNHNS, CDR2 SASEGT. The CDR3 protein is CASMRGGDTGELFF.

This sequence joins TRBV7-2 and TRBJ2-1. Germline V CDR1 and CDR2: SGHTA, FQGNSA. CDR3 length: 16 residues. The CDR3 spells CASTLLGTLSYNEQFF.

Its frequency marks this clonotype as medium-sized. V gene TRBV7-2 combines with J gene TRBJ1-6. Germline assignment: CDR1 SGHTA and CDR2 FQGNSA. This CDR3 is built from 12 residues. The CDR3: CASSSRHSSLHF.

The rearrangement joins TRBV2 to TRBJ1-2; the TRBD1 assignment by TCRdb is unverifiable without DNA. This CDR3 is 13 amino acids long. Germline CDR1 and CDR2: SNHLY and FYNNEI. Here the CDR3 reads CASPLEGTYGYTF.

The chain couples TRBV6-5 to TRBJ2-2; there is no DNA to check the TCRdb D call of TRBD1. The CDR3 contains 16 residues. CDR1 is MNHEY and CDR2 is SVGAGI in the germline V gene. CDR3 residues: CASSYSRDGGTGELFF.

V usage is TRBV5-1 and J usage is TRBJ1-2. The CDR3 is 14 amino acids. Germline CDR1 is SGHRS and CDR2 is YFSETQ. CDR3 region: CASSWTDGLGGYTF.

Measured by frequency, this clonotype is medium-sized. The J gene is TRBJ2-1, the V gene TRBV12-3 or TRBV12-4; TCRdb picks TRBD2, but there is no DNA to check that call. The CDR3 runs 11 residues. CDR3 loop: CASNRGVEQFF.

The J gene is TRBJ2-2, the V gene TRBV6-1. Germline assignment: CDR1 MNHNS and CDR2 SASEGT. This CDR3 has 13 amino acids. CDR3 region: CASDRGNTGELFF.